One and the same sample provided the 24 T cell receptor beta chains below, sequenced in a study of Graves' ophthalmopathy and Graves' hyperthyroidism. TCR beta CDR3 amplification used RNA transcripts. An initial RT-PCR round employing HTBI primers preceded a second-round multiplex PCR. One entry per CDR3 protein, called by TCRdb with MiXCR from the multiplex PCR reads. The data show about 400,000 distinct CDR3 sequences, approximately 16% seen once. Sample: peripheral blood. These receptors all come from a woman between 18 and 29 years old with Graves' ophthalmopathy.

This clonotype was counted at least ten times. The chain combines TRBV6-5 with TRBJ2-7; tentative D call: TRBD1 (6 bases). The CDR3 extends over 14 amino acids. Germline V lookup: CDR1 MNHEY, CDR2 SVGAGI. Trimming took 2 bases from V and 1 from J, leaving 9 bases between them. In DNA, the CDR3 is TGTGCCAGCAGTTACGCGGACAGTTCCTACGAGCAGTACTTC. Its protein is CASSYADSSYEQYF.

In its sample, this clonotype was seen many times. This chain links TRBV6-5 with TRBJ1-2; D is uncertain. Germline CDR1 MNHEY, CDR2 SVGAGI. Trimming shortened V by 0 bases and J by 0 bases, and 11 bases separated the two germline ends. The CDR3 is 16 amino acids. The chain's CDR3 is CASSYSSRSPNYGYTF. The CDR3 DNA is TGTGCCAGCAGTTACTCCTCCAGATCCCCTAACTATGGCTACACCTTC.

This clonotype was counted ten times or more. This chain links TRBV5-1 with TRBJ1-3, with TRBD1 matching 7 bases. CDR3 length: 17 residues. V lost 0 bases and J lost 0; bases outside the gene matches: 6. The V gene's germline CDR1 is SGHRS and CDR2 YFSETQ. The chain's CDR3 is CASSLEVDRDSGNTIYF. The CDR3 region has the DNA TGCGCCAGCAGCTTGGAGGTCGACAGGGACTCTGGAAACACCATATATTTT.

In this sample, this clonotype turned up many times. The chain uses TRBV6-1 and TRBJ1-5, with a possible D match to TRBD1 (6 bases). The germline CDR1 and CDR2 sequences are MNHNS and SASEGT. The CDR3 runs to 16 residues. Between the trimmed V and J ends, which lost 1 base and 4 bases, there was a span of 14 bases. CDR3 coding DNA: TGTGCCAGCAGTGAAGGGGGGGCAGCGGCGAATCAGCCCCAGCATTTT. Its protein product is CASSEGGAAANQPQHF.

This clonotype was observed many times. V and J are TRBV7-2 and TRBJ2-7, with TRBD1 matching 9 bases. V gave up 4 bases and J gave up 1 base; unmatched junction bases: 5. The CDR3 has 15 amino acids. CDR1 is SGHTA, CDR2 FQGNSA, per germline. The CDR3 coding sequence is TGTGCCAGCAGCTCCACCGGGACAGGGTCCTACGAGCAGTACTTC. Residues: CASSSTGTGSYEQYF.

There are many counts of this clonotype. The chain recombines TRBV6-2 or TRBV6-3 with TRBJ2-7, with TRBD1 identical over 7 bases. The CDR3 spans 15 residues. The germline CDR1 and CDR2 sequences are MNHEY and SVGEGT. V was pared by 5 bases and J by 6 bases, with 13 bases of the junction left unmatched. For the CDR3, the DNA is TGTGCCAGCAGTCCCCTCGCGGTAGGGGGCAGCGAGCAGTACTTC. It is translated as CASSPLAVGGSEQYF.

This clonotype was recorded at least ten times. The J gene is TRBJ1-1, the V gene TRBV6-1; 8 bases match TRBD1. The CDR3 consists of 13 residues. V was clipped by 6 bases and J by 7 bases; unmatched bases: 7. Germline CDR1 reads MNHNS; CDR2 reads SASEGT. The DNA of the CDR3 is TGTGCCAGCAGCCGGACAGGGAATGGTGAAGCTTTCTTT. Protein: CASSRTGNGEAFF.

CDR3 coding DNA: TGTGCCAGCAACTTCGGTAGCGCGGGGGAGACCCAGTACTTC. It translates to CASNFGSAGETQYF. The chain is built from TRBV7-9 and TRBJ2-5, with D perhaps TRBD2 (6 bases). V lost 7 bases, J lost 5 bases, and 17 bases lay in between. This CDR3 has 14 amino acids. The germline V gene encodes CDR1 SEHNR and CDR2 FQNEAQ (reference sequence).

This clonotype occurred many times. This CDR3 reads CASSLRYVSYTGELFF. As DNA, the CDR3 is TGTGCCAGCAGCCTCCGGTATGTGTCCTACACCGGGGAGCTGTTTTTT. The V and J genes are TRBV7-4 and TRBJ2-2, with D hard to call. The V and J ends lost 5 bases and 3 bases respectively, with 16 bases between them. This CDR3 spans 16 amino acids. CDR1 is SGHVT, CDR2 SQSDAQ, per germline.

This clonotype was seen many times. The rearrangement joins TRBV11-2 to TRBJ2-4; the match to TRBD1 covers 9 bases. The length of the CDR3 is 14 residues. The J segment lost 6 bases and the V segment lost 3 bases, leaving 3 bases of the junction unmatched. Germline values: CDR1 SGHAT, CDR2 FQNNGV. The CDR3 bases are TGTGCCAGCAGCTTTGGACAGGGGAGAAACATTCAGTACTTC. Its translation: CASSFGQGRNIQYF.

V is TRBV6-1 and J is TRBJ1-1; D not resolved. Deletions cut 6 bases from V and 3 bases from J, with 11 bases between. Germline CDR1 and CDR2: MNHNS and SASEGT. CDR3 size: 13 residues. DNA for the CDR3: TGTGCCAGCAGGAGAGTTATACACACTGAAGCTTTCTTT. Translating gives CASRRVIHTEAFF.

This clonotype was counted at least ten times. This chain connects TRBV29-1 to TRBJ2-5, with D possibly TRBD2 on 5 matching bases. CDR1 and CDR2 from the germline V gene are SQVTM and ANQGSEA. V dropped 3 bases and J dropped 9 bases, with 17 bases sitting between them. This CDR3 has 13 residues. CDR3 DNA sequence: TGCAGCGTTGATTCGGAGCGCCAGAGGGCCCAGTACTTC. Residues: CSVDSERQRAQYF.

The chain has TRBV11-1 and TRBJ2-5, with a weak D call TRBD1 (5 bases). CDR1 SGHAT and CDR2 FQDESV come from the germline V gene (reference sequence). This CDR3 contains 17 residues. V lost 5 bases, J lost 4 bases, and 23 bases lay in between. Here the CDR3 reads CASSPTLRQGVGETQYF. CDR3 DNA: TGTGCCAGCAGCCCGACGCTGAGGCAGGGTGTCGGAGAGACCCAGTACTTC.

This clonotype was recorded many times. The CDR3 DNA follows: TGCGCCAGCAGCTTGGACCGGGACCCCCCGGGCACTGAAGCTTTCTTT. The encoded protein is CASSLDRDPPGTEAFF. The chain joins TRBV5-1 to TRBJ1-1; possibly TRBD1 for D (5 bases). The CDR3 is made up of 16 amino acids. The germline CDR1 and CDR2 sequences are SGHRS and YFSETQ. Trimming cost V 0 bases and J 4 bases, with 16 bases left between them.

This clonotype was observed many times. This chain uses TRBV30 with TRBJ1-1; no clear D. V was shortened by 4 bases and J by 2 bases, with 14 bases between the two germline ends. The CDR3 is made up of 14 amino acids. Germline V gene lookup returns CDR1 GTSNPN and CDR2 SVGIG (reference sequence). The CDR3 region is CAWNSHTGNTEAFF. CDR3 in DNA: TGTGCCTGGAATTCTCATACGGGTAACACTGAAGCTTTCTTT.

This clonotype has at least ten counts. The genes are TRBV20-1 and TRBJ1-5, with no clear D. Trimming left V 2 bases short and J 6 bases short, with 20 bases between. CDR1 is DFQATT, CDR2 SNEGSKA, per germline (reference sequence). The CDR3 is made up of 16 amino acids. Here the CDR3 DNA reads TGCAGTGCTAGAAGGACGGCCCAGAGTCTGCCTCAGCCCCAGCATTTT. This encodes CSARRTAQSLPQPQHF.

In this sample, this clonotype turned up many times. This rearrangement joins TRBV9 to TRBJ2-5; 9 bases fit TRBD2. CDR3 length equals 16 residues. Trimming at V came to 0 bases and at J to 2 bases, leaving 5 bases not matched to a gene. CDR1 and CDR2 from the germline V gene are SGDLS and YYNGEE. In DNA, the CDR3 is TGTGCCAGCAGCGTAGATAGCGGGGGACATCAAGAGACCCAGTACTTC. Its translation is CASSVDSGGHQETQYF.

This clonotype was detected many times. The chain is built from TRBV10-3 and TRBJ1-1; D may be TRBD1 (6 bases). The CDR3 length is 13 residues. Looked up from germline, CDR1 is ENHRY and CDR2 is SYGVKD. The V gene lost 3 bases and the J gene lost 3 bases, with 8 bases spanning the gap. The CDR3: CAISDRGYTEAFF. The CDR3 DNA reads as TGTGCCATCAGTGACAGGGGTTACACTGAAGCTTTCTTT.

At least ten counts were recorded for this clonotype. This chain uses TRBV7-9 with TRBJ2-7; 10 nucleotides line up with TRBD1. Germline trimming cut 0 bases from V and 6 bases from J; bases unmatched to any gene: 11. From germline, CDR1 is SEHNR and CDR2 FQNEAQ (reference sequence). The CDR3 consists of 17 residues. DNA of the CDR3: TGTGCCAGCAGCTTAGCGCGAGGGACAGGGGCCAGGGCCGAGCAGTACTTC. This codes for CASSLARGTGARAEQYF.

This clonotype appeared many times. V and J are TRBV28 and TRBJ1-6; D unresolved. This CDR3 spans 14 amino acids. The V end lost 3 bases, the J end lost 7 bases, and 10 bases lay between the germline ends. Germline V lookup: CDR1 MDHEN, CDR2 SYDVKM. The CDR3 loop is CASSFLGRNSPLHF. In nucleotides, the CDR3 is TGTGCCAGCAGTTTTCTAGGTCGAAATTCACCCCTCCACTTT.

The chain carries TRBV6-5 and TRBJ2-5; 12 bases match TRBD2. CDR1 is MNHEY, CDR2 SVGAGI, per germline. Trimming at V came to 4 bases and at J to 5 bases, leaving 11 bases not matched to a gene. This CDR3 region has 17 residues. The CDR3 sequence is CASSLGETSGRWETQYF. Written as DNA, the CDR3 is TGTGCCAGCAGTTTGGGGGAGACTAGCGGGAGATGGGAGACCCAGTACTTC.

This clonotype was detected ten times or more. The chain links TRBV6-1 to TRBJ1-1; 10 bases align to TRBD1. Trimming removed 7 bases from V and 9 bases from J; junction bases left unmatched: 11. There are 14 residues in the CDR3. CDR1 is MNHNS and CDR2 is SASEGT in the germline V gene. CDR3 residues: CASIRPGQGFQAFF. The CDR3 nucleotides read TGTGCCAGCATTCGACCGGGACAGGGGTTCCAAGCTTTCTTT.

This clonotype was seen ten or more times. This chain uses TRBV27 with TRBJ1-6; D is unresolved. This CDR3 spans 14 amino acids. The V and J ends lost 2 bases and 4 bases respectively, with 6 bases between them. Germline V gives CDR1 MNHEY, CDR2 SMNVEV (reference sequence). CDR3 residues: CASSLREYNSPLHF. CDR3 sequence (DNA): TGTGCCAGCAGTTTACGGGAGTATAATTCACCCCTCCACTTT.

This clonotype came up many times. The chain links TRBV5-1 to TRBJ2-5, with D possibly matching TRBD1 (6 bases). CDR1 is SGHRS, CDR2 YFSETQ, per germline. V gave up 0 bases and J gave up 3 bases, with 9 bases separating them. This CDR3 spans 14 amino acids. The CDR3 DNA is TGCGCCAGCAGCTTGGTGGGGACAAAAGAGACCCAGTACTTC. Its translation is CASSLVGTKETQYF.